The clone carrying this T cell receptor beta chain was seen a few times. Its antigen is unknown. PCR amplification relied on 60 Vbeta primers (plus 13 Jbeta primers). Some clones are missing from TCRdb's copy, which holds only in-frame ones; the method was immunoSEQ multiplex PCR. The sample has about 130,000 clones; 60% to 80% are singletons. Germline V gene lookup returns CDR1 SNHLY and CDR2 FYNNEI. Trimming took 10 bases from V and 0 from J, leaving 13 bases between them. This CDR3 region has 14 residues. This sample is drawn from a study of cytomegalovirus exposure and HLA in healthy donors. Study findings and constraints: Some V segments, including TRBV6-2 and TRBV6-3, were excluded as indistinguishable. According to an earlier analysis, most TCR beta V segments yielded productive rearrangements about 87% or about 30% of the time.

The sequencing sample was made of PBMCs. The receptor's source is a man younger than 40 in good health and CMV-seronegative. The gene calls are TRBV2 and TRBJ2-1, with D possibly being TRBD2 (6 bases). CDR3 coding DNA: TGTGCCAACCAAGCGGGCGGCTCCTACAATGAGCAGTTCTTC. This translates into CANQAGGSYNEQFF. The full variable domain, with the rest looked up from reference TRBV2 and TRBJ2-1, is EPEVTQTPSHQVTQMGQEVILRCVPISNHLYFYWYRQILGQKVEFLVSFYNNEISEKSEIFDDQFSVERPDGSNFTLKIRSTKLEDSAMYFCANQAGGSYNEQFFGPGTRLTVL.